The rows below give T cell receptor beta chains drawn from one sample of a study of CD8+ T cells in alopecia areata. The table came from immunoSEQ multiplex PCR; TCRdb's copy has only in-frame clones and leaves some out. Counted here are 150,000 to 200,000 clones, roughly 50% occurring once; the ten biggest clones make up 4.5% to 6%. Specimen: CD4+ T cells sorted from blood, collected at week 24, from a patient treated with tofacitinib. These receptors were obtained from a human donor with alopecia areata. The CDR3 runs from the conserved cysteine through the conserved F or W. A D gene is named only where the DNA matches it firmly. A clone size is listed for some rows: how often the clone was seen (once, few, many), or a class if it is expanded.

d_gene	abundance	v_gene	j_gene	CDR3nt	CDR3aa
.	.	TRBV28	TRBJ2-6	TGTGCCAGCAGAACACAGGGTTACGGGGCCAACGTCCTGACTTTC	CASRTQGYGANVLTF
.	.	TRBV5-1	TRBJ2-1	TGCGCCAGCAGCGCCCAGGGGGAGGAGTTCTTC	CASSAQGEEFF
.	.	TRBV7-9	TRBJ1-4	TGTGCCAGCAGCTTTAACAAATTCTACTCTAATGAAAAACTGTTTTTT	CASSFNKFYSNEKLFF
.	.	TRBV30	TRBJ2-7	TGTGCCTGGAGTTATGGGGGAGAGCAGTACTTC	CAWSYGGEQYF
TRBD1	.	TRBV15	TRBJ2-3	TGTGCCACCAGCAGAGGGGACAGGGTCACAGATACGCAGTATTTT	CATSRGDRVTDTQYF
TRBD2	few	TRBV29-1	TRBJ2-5	TGCAGCGTTGAGACCAGCGGGGGGAACCAAGAGACCCAGTACTTC	CSVETSGGNQETQYF
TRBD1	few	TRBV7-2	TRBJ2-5	TGTGCCAGCAGCCCTCCGGGACAGCCGTACCAAGAGACCCAGTACTTC	CASSPPGQPYQETQYF
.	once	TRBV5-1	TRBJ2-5	TGCGCCAGCAGCGCACAGGGTGCCGAGACCCAGTACTTC	CASSAQGAETQYF
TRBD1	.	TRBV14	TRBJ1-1	TGTGCCAGCAGAGCGACAGGGCAAGATGAAGCTTTCTTT	CASRATGQDEAFF
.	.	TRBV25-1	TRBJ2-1	TGTGCCAGCAGTACCAGCCCAGGGACGGCTGATTACAATGAGCAGTTCTTC	CASSTSPGTADYNEQFF
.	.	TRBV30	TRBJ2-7	TGTGCCTGGAGTGCCCAGGGATACGAGCAGTACTTC	CAWSAQGYEQYF
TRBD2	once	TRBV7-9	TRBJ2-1	TGTGCCAGCAGCTCAGGACTAGCTACGCAATACAATGAGCAGTTCTTC	CASSSGLATQYNEQFF
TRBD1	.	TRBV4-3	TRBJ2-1	TGCGCCAGCAGCCTCACCGGACAGGCCTACAATGAGCAGTTCTTC	CASSLTGQAYNEQFF
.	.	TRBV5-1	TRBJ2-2	TGCGCCAGCAGCTTAGTAGTTAACACCGGGGAGCTGTTTTTT	CASSLVVNTGELFF
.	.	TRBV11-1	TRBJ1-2	TGTGCCAGCAGCCCCGATCGGAAATACCACTATGGCTACACCTTC	CASSPDRKYHYGYTF
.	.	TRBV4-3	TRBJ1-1	TGCGCCAGCAGCCAAGTAGGCATTGGGAGCACTGAAGCTTTCTTT	CASSQVGIGSTEAFF
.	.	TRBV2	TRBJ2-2	TGTGCCAGCAGGGAAACAAATACGGAGCTGTTTTTT	CASRETNTELFF
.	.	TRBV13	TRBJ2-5	TGTGCCAGCAGCTCCGCCAGCCAAGAGACCCAGTACTTC	CASSSASQETQYF
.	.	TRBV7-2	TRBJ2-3	TGTGCCAGCAGCTTTAGGGGCGCAGATACGCAGTATTTT	CASSFRGADTQYF
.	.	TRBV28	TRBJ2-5	TGTGCCAGCAGCCTAGGGGAGACCCAGTACTTC	CASSLGETQYF
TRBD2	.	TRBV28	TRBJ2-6	TGTGCCAGCAGTTCGGGAGGGGCCCGCCTCGGGGCCAACGTCCTGACTTTC	CASSSGGARLGANVLTF
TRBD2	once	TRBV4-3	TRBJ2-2	TGCGCCAGCAGCCAAGCCCCGCTAGCGGGGACAACCGGGGAGCTGTTTTTT	CASSQAPLAGTTGELFF
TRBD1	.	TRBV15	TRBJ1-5	TGTGCCACCAGCCGAGGCACAGGGGATAATCAGCCCCAGCATTTT	CATSRGTGDNQPQHF
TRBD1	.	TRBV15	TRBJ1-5	TGTGCCACCAGCGGCTTCAGGGGGCAGCCCCAGCATTTT	CATSGFRGQPQHF
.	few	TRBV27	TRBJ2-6	TGTGCCAGCAGCACGACCCGCTACTCTGGGGCCAACGTCCTGACTTTC	CASSTTRYSGANVLTF
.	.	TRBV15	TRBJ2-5	TGTGCCACCAGCAAGAGCCCGGGAGTAGGCGAGACCCAGTACTTC	CATSKSPGVGETQYF
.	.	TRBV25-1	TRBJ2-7	TGTGCCAGCAGTGGTCCGGGGGGCGCCTACGAGCAGTACTTC	CASSGPGGAYEQYF
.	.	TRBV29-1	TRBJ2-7	TGCAGCGTTTCAAGTCGAGGGGGATCCTACGAGCAGTACTTC	CSVSSRGGSYEQYF
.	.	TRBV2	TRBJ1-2	TGTGCCAGCAGTGTTCGGGTGGACTATGGCTACACCTTC	CASSVRVDYGYTF
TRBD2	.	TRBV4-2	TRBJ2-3	TGTGCCAGCAGCCAAGTAGCGGGGTCATTAGATACGCAGTATTTT	CASSQVAGSLDTQYF
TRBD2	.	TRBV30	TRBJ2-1	TGTGCCTCGAACCTAGCGGGAGTAAATGAGCAGTTCTTC	CASNLAGVNEQFF
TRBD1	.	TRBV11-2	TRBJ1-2	TGTGCCAGCAGCCACGGACAGGGAGGTGGCTACACCTTC	CASSHGQGGGYTF
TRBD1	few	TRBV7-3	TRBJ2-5	TGTGCCAGCAGCTTAATAGGCAGGGGGCGGGAGACCCAGTACTTC	CASSLIGRGRETQYF
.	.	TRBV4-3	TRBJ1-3	TGCGCCAGCAGCCGATTGTTGGGCTCTGGAAACACCATATATTTT	CASSRLLGSGNTIYF
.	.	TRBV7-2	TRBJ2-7	TGTGCCAGCAGCTTAGCGTGGGGGTACGAGCAGTACTTC	CASSLAWGYEQYF
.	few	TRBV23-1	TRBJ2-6	TGCGCCAGCAGTCAGCATCGTTCTGGGGCCAACGTCCTGACTTTC	CASSQHRSGANVLTF
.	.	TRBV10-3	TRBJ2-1	TGTGCCATCAGTGGGAATTACAATGAGCAGTTCTTC	CAISGNYNEQFF
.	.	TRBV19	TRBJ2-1	TGTGCCAGTAGTGGGACGTGGGGGCGCGGATCCTACAATGAGCAGTTCTTC	CASSGTWGRGSYNEQFF
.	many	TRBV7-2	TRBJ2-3	TGTGCCAGCAGCCTAAAAGATACGCAGTATTTT	CASSLKDTQYF
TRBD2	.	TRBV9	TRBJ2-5	TGTGCCAGCAGCGGCGGGAGTAGGGAGACCCAGTACTTC	CASSGGSRETQYF
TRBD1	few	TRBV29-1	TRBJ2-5	TGCAGCGTGAAGAGGACAGGGCAAGAGACCCAGTACTTC	CSVKRTGQETQYF
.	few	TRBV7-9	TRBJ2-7	TGTGCCAGCGAAGAGACCTACGAGCAGTACTTC	CASEETYEQYF
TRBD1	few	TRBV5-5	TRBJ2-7	TGTGCCAGCAGCTTGGGGCCAGGGGGCCGTGGGCAGTACTTC	CASSLGPGGRGQYF
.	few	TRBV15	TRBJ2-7	TGTGCCACCAGCAGAGATTCGGTCGCGGGAAATCTCGAGCAGTACTTC	CATSRDSVAGNLEQYF
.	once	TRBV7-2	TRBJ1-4	TGTGCCAGCAGCTTGTCCCAGGGGAGGGAAAAACTGTTTTTT	CASSLSQGREKLFF
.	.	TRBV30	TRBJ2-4	TGTGCCTGGAGTAAGCTTCTAGCGCTAAACTTC	CAWSKLLALNF
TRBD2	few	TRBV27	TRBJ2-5	TGTGCCAGCCCAATAGCGGGAGTTGAGACCCAGTACTTC	CASPIAGVETQYF
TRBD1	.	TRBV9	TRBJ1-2	TGTGCCAGCACCGTCGGACAGGATAACTATGGCTACACCTTC	CASTVGQDNYGYTF
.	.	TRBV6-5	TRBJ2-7	TGTGCCAGCAGTTACTCTTCGGGTCGGGACTCCTACGAGCAGTACTTC	CASSYSSGRDSYEQYF
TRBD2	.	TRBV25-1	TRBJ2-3	TGTGCCAGCAGTTCAGCGGGAGGGTCAGATACGCAGTATTTT	CASSSAGGSDTQYF
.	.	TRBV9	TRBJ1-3	TGTGCCAGCAGCGTATATGTAGACTCTGGAAACACCATATATTTT	CASSVYVDSGNTIYF